This T cell receptor (beta chain) originates from a study of TIL therapy for anti-PD-1-resistant metastatic lung cancer. Whole-study context: A handful of tumors were EGFR-mutant and two were ALK-rearranged. Study-wide findings and caveats: Treatment-naive, never-smoker and oncogene-addicted patients were overrepresented in this highly selected cohort. Many TIL product clones were absent from baseline tumor, suggesting clonal contraction.

Germline values: CDR1 LNHDA, CDR2 SQIVND (reference sequence). CDR3 length: 18 residues. After removal of 1 base from V and 4 bases from J, the junction contained 13 bases not matched to a gene. This sample's time point: pre-treatment sample, taken before nivolumab and TIL therapy. Pleural nodules or supraclavicular lymph nodes made up most of the excised metastases sampled. As for this clone: Antigen unknown.

The libraries were made with immunoSEQ v3. Survey-level samples got around 2.1 million read pairs; deep-level samples got about 5-6.5 million. Here immunoSEQ multiplex PCR was the method, and the copy in TCRdb shows in-frame clones only, minus some. The table records more than 90,000 clones, less than 70% of them present only once. The receptor was derived from a person aged 30 to 80 with non-small cell lung cancer. The gene calls are TRBV19 and TRBJ2-5; 9 positions match TRBD2. This sample comprised tumor tissue, obtained at baseline. In nucleotides, the CDR3 is TGTGCCAGTAGTATAGGGAGTTTAGCGGGAGCTTCCCCAGAGACCCAGTACTTC. Translation gives CASSIGSLAGASPETQYF.